Listed below are T cell receptor beta chains from one sample, sequenced in a study of blood T cell repertoires in COVID-19. Measured with immunoSEQ multiplex PCR; TCRdb has only the in-frame clones, and not every one. The sample yields some 220,000 clones, roughly 85% seen once. Sequencing used peripheral blood. Source of these receptors: a woman in her seventies with COVID-19, enrolled during active disease. Each CDR3 is given with its conserved first and last residue. A D gene is named only where the DNA matches it firmly. Rows give clone size only sometimes, using once, few, many, or a class for an expanded clone.

cdr3_aa,cdr3_nt,d_call,clone_size,v_call,cdr3_length,j_call
CASRGPYNSPLHF,TGTGCCAGCAGGGGGCCTTACAATTCACCCCTCCACTTT,NA,NA,TRBV2,13,TRBJ1-6
CASSERGAREKLFF,TGTGCCAGCAGTGAACGGGGGGCACGGGAAAAACTGTTTTTT,NA,NA,TRBV6-1,14,TRBJ1-4
CASRPGGLVNTEAFF,TGTGCCAGCAGGCCGGGTGGTTTGGTAAACACTGAAGCTTTCTTT,NA,NA,TRBV6-5,15,TRBJ1-1
CASSDPGTVFGYTF,TGTGCCAGCAGCGACCCTGGGACAGTCTTTGGCTACACCTTC,TRBD1,NA,TRBV28,14,TRBJ1-2
CAIGGTEPNQPQHF,TGTGCCATCGGCGGGACGGAGCCGAATCAGCCCCAGCATTTT,NA,NA,TRBV10-3,14,TRBJ1-5
CASSEAGQGHYGYTF,TGTGCCAGCAGTGAAGCTGGTCAGGGTCACTATGGCTACACCTTC,NA,NA,TRBV2,15,TRBJ1-2
CAWSPGSSTYNEQFF,TGTGCCTGGAGCCCCGGGAGCAGTACCTACAATGAGCAGTTCTTC,NA,NA,TRBV30,15,TRBJ2-1
CATSDRTPDTQYF,TGTGCCACCAGTGATCGGACACCAGATACGCAGTATTTT,NA,NA,TRBV24-1,13,TRBJ2-3
CASSLDPRSSYGYTF,TGTGCCAGCAGCTTAGATCCCAGGTCCTCCTATGGCTACACCTTC,NA,NA,TRBV11-3,15,TRBJ1-2
CASSLRGDYNEQFF,TGCGCCAGCAGCTTGCGGGGGGACTACAATGAGCAGTTCTTC,TRBD2,NA,TRBV5-1,14,TRBJ2-1
CASSPPGHHSGNTIYF,TGTGCCAGCAGCCCCCCGGGACATCACTCTGGAAACACCATATATTTT,NA,NA,TRBV4-2,16,TRBJ1-3
CASSGREGSYNSPLHF,TGTGCCAGTAGCGGCCGTGAGGGCTCCTATAATTCACCCCTCCACTTT,NA,few,TRBV19,16,TRBJ1-6
CASTLSSYNSPLHF,TGTGCCAGCACCCTCAGCTCCTATAATTCACCCCTCCACTTT,NA,NA,TRBV28,14,TRBJ1-6
CASSLGLAGREQFF,TGTGCCAGCAGTTTAGGACTAGCGGGACGCGAGCAGTTCTTC,TRBD2,once,TRBV27,14,TRBJ2-1
CAPMGGTEAFF,TGTGCCCCTATGGGAGGCACTGAAGCTTTCTTT,NA,few,TRBV3-1/TRBV3-2,11,TRBJ1-1
CASSAQGIDRNTIYF,TGTGCCAGCAGCGCACAGGGAATTGACAGAAACACCATATATTTT,NA,once,TRBV7-8,15,TRBJ1-3
CASSGTSVYNEQFF,TGTGCCAGTAGCGGGACTAGCGTGTACAATGAGCAGTTCTTC,TRBD2,NA,TRBV19,14,TRBJ2-1
CAIMDSPAGELFF,TGTGCCATCATGGACTCTCCCGCTGGGGAGCTGTTTTTT,NA,NA,TRBV10-3,13,TRBJ2-2
CAISEASGGPGYNEQFF,TGTGCCATCAGTGAGGCTAGCGGGGGCCCGGGATACAATGAGCAGTTCTTC,TRBD2,NA,TRBV10-3,17,TRBJ2-1
CASSQPVRRDGYTF,TGCGCCAGCAGCCAACCCGTTCGGAGGGATGGCTACACCTTC,NA,NA,TRBV4-1,14,TRBJ1-2
CASSSGNSTDTQYF,TGCGCCAGCAGTAGCGGAAACAGCACAGATACGCAGTATTTT,NA,NA,TRBV23-1,14,TRBJ2-3
CASSIGRDRPNQPQHF,TGTGCCAGTAGTATAGGTCGGGACAGGCCGAATCAGCCCCAGCATTTT,TRBD1,NA,TRBV19,16,TRBJ1-5
CASSPTYEQYF,TGTGCCAGCAGCCCGACTTACGAGCAGTACTTC,NA,few,TRBV7-9,11,TRBJ2-7
CASSPPGLAGGTDTQYF,TGTGCCAGCAGCCCACCGGGACTAGCGGGAGGCACAGATACGCAGTATTTT,TRBD2,NA,TRBV7-2,17,TRBJ2-3
CAWSDQAVSYNSPLHF,TGTGCCTGGAGTGATCAAGCCGTCTCCTATAATTCACCCCTCCACTTT,NA,NA,TRBV30,16,TRBJ1-6
CASSLVGGYGYTF,TGTGCCAGCAGTTTGGTAGGCGGCTATGGCTACACCTTC,NA,few,TRBV28,13,TRBJ1-2
CASSLGPPGRASEAFF,TGTGCCAGCAGCTTGGGCCCCCCGGGCAGGGCATCCGAAGCTTTCTTT,NA,NA,TRBV7-2,16,TRBJ1-1
CASSGLGDTQYF,TGTGCCAGCAGTGGACTAGGAGATACGCAGTATTTT,TRBD2,NA,TRBV6-2/TRBV6-3,12,TRBJ2-3
CASSLPTGGYQETQYF,TGTGCCAGCAGCCTCCCGACAGGGGGGTACCAAGAGACCCAGTACTTC,TRBD1,NA,TRBV5-6,16,TRBJ2-5